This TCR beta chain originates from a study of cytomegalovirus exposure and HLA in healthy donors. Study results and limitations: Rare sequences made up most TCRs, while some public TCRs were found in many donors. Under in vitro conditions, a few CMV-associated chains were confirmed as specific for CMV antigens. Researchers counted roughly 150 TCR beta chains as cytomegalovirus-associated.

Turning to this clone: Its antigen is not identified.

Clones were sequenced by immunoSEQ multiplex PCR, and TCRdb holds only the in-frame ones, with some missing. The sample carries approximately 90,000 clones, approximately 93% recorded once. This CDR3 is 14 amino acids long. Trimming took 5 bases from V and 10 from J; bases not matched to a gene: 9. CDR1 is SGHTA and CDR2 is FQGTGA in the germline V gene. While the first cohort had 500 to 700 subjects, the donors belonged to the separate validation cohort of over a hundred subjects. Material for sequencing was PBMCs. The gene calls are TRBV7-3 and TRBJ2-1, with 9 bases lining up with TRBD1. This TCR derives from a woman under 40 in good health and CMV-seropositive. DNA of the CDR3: TGTGCCAGCAGCCCCGGGACAGGGATGATCGAGCAGTTCTTC. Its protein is CASSPGTGMIEQFF.